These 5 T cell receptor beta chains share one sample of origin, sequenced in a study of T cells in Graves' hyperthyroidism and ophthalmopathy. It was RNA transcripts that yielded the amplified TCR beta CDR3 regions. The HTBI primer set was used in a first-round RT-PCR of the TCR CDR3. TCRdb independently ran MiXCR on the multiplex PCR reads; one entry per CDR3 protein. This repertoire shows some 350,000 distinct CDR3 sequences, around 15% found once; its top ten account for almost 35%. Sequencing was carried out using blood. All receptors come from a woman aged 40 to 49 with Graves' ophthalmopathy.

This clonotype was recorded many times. In DNA, the CDR3 is TGCAGTGCTAGATCCGGGGGTAGCAATCAGCCCCAGCATTTT. This encodes CSARSGGSNQPQHF. The chain couples TRBV20-1 to TRBJ1-5, with D possibly TRBD1 on 5 matching bases. CDR1 is DFQATT, CDR2 SNEGSKA, per germline (reference sequence). Trimming removed 2 bases at V and 0 bases at J, with 8 bases between. The CDR3 consists of 14 residues.

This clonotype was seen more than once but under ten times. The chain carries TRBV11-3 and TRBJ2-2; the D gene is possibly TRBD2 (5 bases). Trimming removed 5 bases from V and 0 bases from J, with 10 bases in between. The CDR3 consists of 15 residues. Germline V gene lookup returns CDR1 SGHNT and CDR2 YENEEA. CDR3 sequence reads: CASSVGSTNTGELFF. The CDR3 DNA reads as TGTGCCAGCAGCGTGGGGAGCACGAACACCGGGGAGCTGTTTTTT.

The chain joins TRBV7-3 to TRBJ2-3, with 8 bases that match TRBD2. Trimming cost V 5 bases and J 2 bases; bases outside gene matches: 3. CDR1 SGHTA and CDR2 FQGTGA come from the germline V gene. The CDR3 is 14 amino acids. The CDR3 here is CASSTAGDTDTQYF. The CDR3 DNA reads TGTGCCAGCAGCACAGCGGGAGACACAGATACGCAGTATTTT.

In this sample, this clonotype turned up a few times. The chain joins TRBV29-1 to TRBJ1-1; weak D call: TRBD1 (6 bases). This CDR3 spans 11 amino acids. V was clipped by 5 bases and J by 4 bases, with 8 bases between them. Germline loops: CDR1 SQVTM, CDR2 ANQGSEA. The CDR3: CSVLQGTEAFF. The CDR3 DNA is TGCAGCGTTCTACAGGGCACTGAAGCTTTCTTT.

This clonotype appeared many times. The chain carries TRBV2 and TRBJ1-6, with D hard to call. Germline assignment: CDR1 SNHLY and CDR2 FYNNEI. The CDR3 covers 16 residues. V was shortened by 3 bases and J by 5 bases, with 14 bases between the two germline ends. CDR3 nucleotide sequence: TGTGCCAGCAGTGAGGGCCCCTTAATCCATAATTCACCCCTCCACTTT. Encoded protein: CASSEGPLIHNSPLHF.